This T cell receptor (beta chain) was recovered during a study of STAT5B mutations in CD4+ large granular lymphocyte leukemia (dated by TCRdb to the early 2020s). Study-wide context: Among the healthy controls, the CDR3 'QG' motif was associated with a particular HLA allele. The study compared the TCRbeta repertoires of patients with CD4+ T-cell large granular lymphocyte leukemia against those of healthy blood donors. Flow cytometry on FACSCanto II or FACSVerse showed that the purified fractions were more than 95% pure among lymphocytes.

The immunoSEQ assay at survey resolution was used to sequence TCRbeta rearrangements from genomic DNA. The paper's data handling went like this. In the TCR sequencing data, the lowest productive clonotype frequency that could be detected was 2.59 x 10-5. Analyses included only productive TCRbeta rearrangements, meaning complete and in-frame sequences. Simpson clonality, calculated in the immunoSEQ Analyzer version 3.0, was used as the measure of sample clonality. Clones were grouped by frequency into very rare, small, medium, large (1-20%) or hyperexpanded (>20%) categories. OLGA 1.2.3 estimated generation probabilities, VDJtools produced V-gene circos plots, VDJdb was queried for specificities, and GLIPH identified CDR3 motifs. The source is immuneACCESS, and TCRdb retained only in-frame sequences with V and J called. Part of the clones is not carried over; for the studies checked, unresolved V genes explain less than half of this, and the remainder is unexplained. Clone size and the V and J calls come from that table; the DNA yielded D and trimming. For this sample there are tens of thousands of clones; about two thirds appear just once. The ten largest make up roughly 1% of the sample.

The germline V gene yields MNHEY for CDR1 and SVGAGI for CDR2. The CDR3 runs 13 residues from the cysteine to the phenylalanine. The entry retains the CDR3 DNA only, 39 bases that are in frame from base 1. V and J are truncated by 7 bases and 6 bases respectively, leaving an intervening sequence of 15 bases. This clone showed up just a few times. Its antigen is still unknown. Base-call qualities are not available, and no considerably larger clone is one nucleotide away. Buffy coats from some 35 blood donors, supplied by the Finnish Red Cross blood service, were used as healthy controls. All TCR-sequenced material derived from peripheral blood: patient blood samples and healthy donor buffy coats. Ficoll-Hypaque gradient centrifugation was used to isolate peripheral blood mononuclear cells. CD4+ cells were magnetically purified from the buffy coats of healthy controls. Genomic DNA was extracted with the Gentra Puregene Cell and Tissue kit and quantified on a Qubit 2.0 fluorometer.

General study outcomes and caveats: Compared with healthy CD4+ repertoires, CD4-sorted patient repertoires appeared more clonal, and this difference remained even after the putative leukemic clones were removed. Data were not HLA-matched; higher clonality in CD4+ versus CD8+ T-LGLL could reflect the relatively small sample size. Main leukemic clonotypes were private to each patient, although 20% to 25% of the main leukemic clonotypes were found at low frequency in the non-leukemic repertoires of other patients. Enrichment of TRBV06-family usage was observed among the top patient clones (8/27) relative to healthy controls (2/35).

This clonotype was sampled from a human donor in good health. The chain is assembled from TRBV6-5 and TRBJ1-2, and TRBD1 may be the D gene, going by 6 matching bases. The sequenced material came from CD4+ T cells from blood buffy coats. The CDR3 region: CASISRRGHGYTF. The DNA sequence reads TGTGCCAGCATATCACGACGGGGGCATGGCTACACCTTC.